This is a list of T cell receptor beta chains from one sample in a study of OX40 agonist ivuxolimab in advanced cancers. Produced via immunoSEQ multiplex PCR; TCRdb's table is partial and in-frame only. The profile shows over 45,000 clones, about 89% of them singletons. The material sequenced was CD4+ or CD8+ T cells sorted from blood, taken in a trial of the OX40 agonist ivuxolimab. The receptors were sampled from an adult with an advanced solid tumor such as melanoma, head and neck, liver or kidney cancer. Each CDR3 is given with its conserved first and last residue. Some rows mark clone size as missing; the rest say once, few, many or name a class of expanded clone.

.	TRBV4-1	TRBJ2-5	CASSQTTRDQETQYF
.	TRBV5-1	TRBJ1-3	CASRTEPSGNTIYF
.	TRBV6-1	TRBJ2-7	CASTGTSSAYEQYF
.	TRBV6-6	TRBJ1-2	CASSGPGDPSGYTF
.	TRBV7-7	TRBJ2-3	CASSIDFTDTQYF
.	TRBV30	TRBJ2-1	CAWRSSGNEQFF
.	TRBV11-2	TRBJ2-7	CASAISYEQYF
.	TRBV28	TRBJ1-2	CASSRGRVGYGYTF
once	TRBV5-1	TRBJ2-2	CASSLGAGYTGELFF
.	TRBV7-2	TRBJ2-7	CASSFYAGAYEQYF
.	TRBV11-2	TRBJ2-6	CASSLLGSGANVLTF
.	TRBV7-8	TRBJ2-7	CASSSPGSFLEQYF
.	TRBV18	.	CASSTGDRGTYEQYF
.	TRBV5-4	TRBJ2-3	CASSGGLGGAGTDTQYF
.	TRBV30	TRBJ2-3	CAWYPGVIGVTDTQYF
.	TRBV5-4	TRBJ1-2	CASSLVQGAGNYGYTF
.	TRBV10-3	TRBJ1-2	CAISGGQGGGYTF
few	TRBV18	TRBJ2-4	CASSRISGDIQYF
.	TRBV29-1	TRBJ1-5	CSVRGQGNQPQHF
.	TRBV5-1	TRBJ2-5	CASSPLTGEETQYF